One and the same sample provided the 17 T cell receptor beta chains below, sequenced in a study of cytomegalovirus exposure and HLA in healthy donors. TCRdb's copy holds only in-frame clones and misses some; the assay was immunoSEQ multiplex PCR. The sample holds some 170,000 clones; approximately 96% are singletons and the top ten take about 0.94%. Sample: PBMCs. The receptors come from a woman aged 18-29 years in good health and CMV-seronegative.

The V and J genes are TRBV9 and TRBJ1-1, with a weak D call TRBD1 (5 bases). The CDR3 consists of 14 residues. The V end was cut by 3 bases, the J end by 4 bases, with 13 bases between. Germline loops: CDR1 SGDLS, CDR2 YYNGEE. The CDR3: CASSARGSGTEAFF. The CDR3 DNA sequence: TGTGCCAGCAGCGCTCGGGGGTCGGGCACTGAAGCTTTCTTT.

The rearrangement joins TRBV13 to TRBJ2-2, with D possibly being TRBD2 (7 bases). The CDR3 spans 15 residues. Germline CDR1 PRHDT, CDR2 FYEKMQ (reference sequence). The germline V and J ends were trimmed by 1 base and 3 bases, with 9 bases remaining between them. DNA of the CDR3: TGTGCCAGCAGCTTAGCGGGGGGCGACACCGGGGAGCTGTTTTTT. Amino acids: CASSLAGGDTGELFF.

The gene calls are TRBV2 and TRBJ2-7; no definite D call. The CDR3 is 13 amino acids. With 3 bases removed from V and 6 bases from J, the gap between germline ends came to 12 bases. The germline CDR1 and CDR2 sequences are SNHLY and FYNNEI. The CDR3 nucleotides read TGTGCCAGCAGTGAGGAGATCTCTCGCGAGCAGTACTTC. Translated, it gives CASSEEISREQYF.

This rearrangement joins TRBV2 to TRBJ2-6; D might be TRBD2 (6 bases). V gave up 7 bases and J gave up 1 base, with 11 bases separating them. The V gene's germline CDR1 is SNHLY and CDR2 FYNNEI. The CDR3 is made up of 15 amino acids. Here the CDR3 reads CASTAGLSGANVLTF. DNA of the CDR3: TGTGCCAGCACGGCAGGACTATCTGGGGCCAACGTCCTGACTTTC. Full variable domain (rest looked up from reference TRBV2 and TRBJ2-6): EPEVTQTPSHQVTQMGQEVILRCVPISNHLYFYWYRQILGQKVEFLVSFYNNEISEKSEIFDDQFSVERPDGSNFTLKIRSTKLEDSAMYFCASTAGLSGANVLTFGAGSRLTVL.

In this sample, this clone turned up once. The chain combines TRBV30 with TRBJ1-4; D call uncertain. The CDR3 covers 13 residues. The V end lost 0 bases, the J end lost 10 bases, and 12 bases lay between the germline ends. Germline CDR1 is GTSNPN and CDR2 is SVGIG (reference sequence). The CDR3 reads CAWSVKFEGKLFF. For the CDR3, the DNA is TGTGCCTGGAGTGTCAAGTTCGAGGGAAAACTGTTTTTT.

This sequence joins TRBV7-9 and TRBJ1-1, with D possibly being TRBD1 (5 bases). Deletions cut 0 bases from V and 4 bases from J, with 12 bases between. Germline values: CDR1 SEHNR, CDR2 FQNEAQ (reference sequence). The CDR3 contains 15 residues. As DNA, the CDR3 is TGTGCCAGCAGCTTAGCGCGGGACTCCGGCACTGAAGCTTTCTTT. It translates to CASSLARDSGTEAFF.

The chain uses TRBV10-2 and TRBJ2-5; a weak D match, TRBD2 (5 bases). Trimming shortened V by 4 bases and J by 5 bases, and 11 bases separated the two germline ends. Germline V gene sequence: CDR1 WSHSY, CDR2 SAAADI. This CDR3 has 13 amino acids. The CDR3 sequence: CASSVGVRETQYF. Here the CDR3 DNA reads TGCGCCAGCAGTGTCGGGGTGAGGGAGACCCAGTACTTC.

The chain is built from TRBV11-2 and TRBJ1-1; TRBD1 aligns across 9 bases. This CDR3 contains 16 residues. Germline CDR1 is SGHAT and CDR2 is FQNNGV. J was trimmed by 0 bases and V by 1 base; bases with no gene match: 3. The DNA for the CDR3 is TGTGCCAGCAGCTTAGGGGGACAGGGAATGAACACTGAAGCTTTCTTT. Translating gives CASSLGGQGMNTEAFF.

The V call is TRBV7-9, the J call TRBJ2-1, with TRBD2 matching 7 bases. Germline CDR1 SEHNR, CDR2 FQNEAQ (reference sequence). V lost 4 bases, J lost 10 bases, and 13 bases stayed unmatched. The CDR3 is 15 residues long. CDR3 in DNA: TGTGCCAGCAGCTCCCACGGACTAGTTTCTGGGGAGCAGTTCTTC. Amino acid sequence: CASSSHGLVSGEQFF.

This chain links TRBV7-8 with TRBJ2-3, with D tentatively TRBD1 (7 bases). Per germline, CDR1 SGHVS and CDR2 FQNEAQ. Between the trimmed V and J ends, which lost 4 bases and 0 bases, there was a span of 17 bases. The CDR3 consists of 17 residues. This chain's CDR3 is CASSSQATGRSTDTQYF. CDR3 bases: TGTGCCAGCAGCTCCCAAGCGACAGGGAGGAGCACAGATACGCAGTATTTT. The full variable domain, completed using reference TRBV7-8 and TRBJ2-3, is GAGVSQSPRYKVAKRGQDVALRCDPISGHVSLFWYQQALGQGPEFLTYFQNEAQLDKSGLPSDRFFAERPEGSVSTLKIQRTQQEDSAVYLCASSSQATGRSTDTQYFGPGTRLTVL.

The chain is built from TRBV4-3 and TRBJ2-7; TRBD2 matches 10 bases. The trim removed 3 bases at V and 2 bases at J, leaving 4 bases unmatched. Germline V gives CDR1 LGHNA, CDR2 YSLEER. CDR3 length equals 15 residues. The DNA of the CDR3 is TGCGCCAGCAGCCATAGCGGGGGGCAGACCTACGAGCAGTACTTC. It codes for CASSHSGGQTYEQYF.

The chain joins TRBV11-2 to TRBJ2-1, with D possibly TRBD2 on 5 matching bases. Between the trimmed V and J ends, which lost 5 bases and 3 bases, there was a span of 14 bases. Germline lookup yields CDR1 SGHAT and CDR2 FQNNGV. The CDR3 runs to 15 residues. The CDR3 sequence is CASSPIGRVYNEQFF. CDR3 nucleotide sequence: TGTGCCAGCAGCCCCATCGGGCGGGTCTACAATGAGCAGTTCTTC.

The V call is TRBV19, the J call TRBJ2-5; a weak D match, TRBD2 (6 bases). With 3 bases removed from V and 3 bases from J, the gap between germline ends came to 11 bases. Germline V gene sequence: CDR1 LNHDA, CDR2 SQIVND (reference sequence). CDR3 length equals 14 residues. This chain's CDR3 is CASSIAGRKETQYF. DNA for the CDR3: TGTGCCAGTAGTATCGCGGGGCGAAAAGAGACCCAGTACTTC.

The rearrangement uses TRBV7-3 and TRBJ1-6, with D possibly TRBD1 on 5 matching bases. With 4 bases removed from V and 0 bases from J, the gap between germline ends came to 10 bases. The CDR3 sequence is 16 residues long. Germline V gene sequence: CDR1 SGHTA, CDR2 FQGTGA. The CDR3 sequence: CASSSRQSSYNSPLHF. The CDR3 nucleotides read TGTGCCAGCAGCTCCCGACAGAGCTCCTATAATTCACCCCTCCACTTT.

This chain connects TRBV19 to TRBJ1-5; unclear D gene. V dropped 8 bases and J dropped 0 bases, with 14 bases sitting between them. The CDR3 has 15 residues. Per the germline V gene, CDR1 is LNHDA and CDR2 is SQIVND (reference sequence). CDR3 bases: TGTGCCAGTTCCAGAACAGTGAATAGCAATCAGCCCCAGCATTTT. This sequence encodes CASSRTVNSNQPQHF.

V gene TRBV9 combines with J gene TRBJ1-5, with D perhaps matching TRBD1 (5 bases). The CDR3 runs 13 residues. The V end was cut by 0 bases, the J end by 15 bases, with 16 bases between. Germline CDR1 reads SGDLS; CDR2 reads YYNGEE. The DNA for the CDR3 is TGTGCCAGCAGCGTAGGGCCGGGGGATTCCCGGCATTTT. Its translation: CASSVGPGDSRHF.

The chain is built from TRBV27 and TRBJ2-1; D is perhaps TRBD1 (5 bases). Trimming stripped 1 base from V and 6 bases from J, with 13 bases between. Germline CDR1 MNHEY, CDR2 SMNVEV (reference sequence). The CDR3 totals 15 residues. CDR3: CASSLYGQSANEQFF. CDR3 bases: TGTGCCAGCAGTTTATACGGACAATCGGCCAATGAGCAGTTCTTC.